Listed below are T cell receptor beta chains from one sample, sequenced in a study of a mutant IDH1 vaccine in newly diagnosed glioma. Method: immunoSEQ multiplex PCR; TCRdb's copy keeps in-frame clones and lacks some. Of about 88,000 clones in the sample, 82% were seen once. The input for sequencing was PBMCs, taken from a glioma patient treated with radiotherapy, temozolomide or both. Source of these receptors: a man aged 40-49 years with glioma. Some clones in this sample may be carry-over from other donors' samples. Both conserved end residues are part of each CDR3.

J,V,CDR3
TRBJ1-2,TRBV7-8,CASSSWGGHNYGYTF
TRBJ1-3,TRBV29-1,CSVGQSPPGNTIYF
TRBJ2-7,TRBV5-6,CASSGQGGSYEQYF
TRBJ2-1,TRBV27,CASSSTEHNEQFF
TRBJ1-2,TRBV4-1,CASSQGTVNYGYTF
TRBJ1-6,TRBV6-4,CASSDSPGTNSPLHF
TRBJ2-5,TRBV9,CASSVSGQVFQETQYF
TRBJ1-6,TRBV2,CASGGNSPLHF
TRBJ1-6,TRBV5-1,CASQTGGSLNSPLHF
TRBJ1-1,TRBV29-1,CSAMIYGLATEAFF
TRBJ2-1,TRBV5-1,CASKGSGGHYNEQFF
TRBJ1-1,TRBV2,CASSVYRVDTEAFF
TRBJ2-3,TRBV6-1,CASPQGSTDTQYF
TRBJ1-1,TRBV6-1,CASSAKQGAGTEAFF
TRBJ1-5,TRBV6-6,CASRITGAGNQPQHF
TRBJ2-3,TRBV25-1,CASSEYGHAGRYF
TRBJ2-5,TRBV6-1,CASSSRVVGETQYF
TRBJ2-1,TRBV19,CASSLQAGGPYNEQFF
TRBJ2-7,TRBV7-9,CASSSDSTGFEQYF
TRBJ1-1,TRBV5-6,CASSPGWAEAFF
TRBJ1-5,TRBV5-3,CARSLDLTDNQPQHF
TRBJ1-1,TRBV9,CASSVEGQVGATEAFF
TRBJ2-3,TRBV9,CASSIGSPDTQYF
TRBJ2-7,TRBV5-4,CASSRLDRADSYEQYF
TRBJ2-3,TRBV5-4,CASSLVGGPTDTQYF
TRBJ2-7,TRBV30,CAWSRGHYEQYF
TRBJ1-6,TRBV5-4,CASSQDQSGSPLHF
TRBJ2-7,TRBV10-3,CAISGKNSYEQYF
TRBJ2-2,TRBV7-2,CASSLGGGAYTGELFF
TRBJ1-6,TRBV18,CASSPRQVNNSPLHF
TRBJ2-4,TRBV2,CASRFNRTVTKNIQYF
TRBJ1-2,TRBV19,CASSADQTAGYGYTF
TRBJ2-2,TRBV15,CATSRDGGFEDRGRELFF
TRBJ1-2,TRBV6-5,CASSYAQGRAGYTF
TRBJ1-5,TRBV19,CASSLPRGPDNQPQHF
TRBJ1-4,TRBV19,CASRKTASNEKLFF
TRBJ1-5,TRBV10-2,CASSDTGSNQPQHF
TRBJ1-1,TRBV2,CASKTQIYTEAFF
TRBJ2-7,TRBV6-6,CASSRTGSPSYEQYF
TRBJ1-1,TRBV4-2,CASSQDPLGEVMNTEAFF
TRBJ1-1,TRBV7-9,CASSQQGSSTEAFF
TRBJ1-3,TRBV5-1,CASSPELTGSGNTIYF
TRBJ1-5,TRBV2,CASSYRDSNQPQHF
TRBJ2-7,TRBV6-6,CASSRDGAYEQYF
TRBJ2-3,TRBV4-1,CASSFSSGGSTDTQYF
TRBJ1-2,TRBV6-1,CASGTGRYGYTF
TRBJ2-4,TRBV2,CASSDQPGLAKNIQYF
TRBJ2-7,TRBV4-1,CASSPVDGEQYF
TRBJ2-7,TRBV2,CASTVLYSYEQYF
TRBJ2-4,TRBV2,CASSAAGHTAKNIQYF
TRBJ1-2,TRBV10-3,CAISEGQGYGYTF
TRBJ2-7,TRBV4-2,CASSQDQLYEQYF
TRBJ2-5,TRBV2,CASNMYSGEETQYF
TRBJ1-1,TRBV5-6,CASNEMSRGFIGAFF
TRBJ2-7,TRBV2,CASSPGQVPYEQYF
TRBJ2-1,TRBV6-1,CASSEARIFDEQFF
TRBJ1-1,TRBV23-1,CASSQSSGSLWVNTEAFF
TRBJ2-1,TRBV6-5,CASSYSQGSYNEQFF
TRBJ1-6,TRBV19,CASKDPGDNSPLHF
TRBJ1-5,TRBV10-2,CASSEIREGQPQHF